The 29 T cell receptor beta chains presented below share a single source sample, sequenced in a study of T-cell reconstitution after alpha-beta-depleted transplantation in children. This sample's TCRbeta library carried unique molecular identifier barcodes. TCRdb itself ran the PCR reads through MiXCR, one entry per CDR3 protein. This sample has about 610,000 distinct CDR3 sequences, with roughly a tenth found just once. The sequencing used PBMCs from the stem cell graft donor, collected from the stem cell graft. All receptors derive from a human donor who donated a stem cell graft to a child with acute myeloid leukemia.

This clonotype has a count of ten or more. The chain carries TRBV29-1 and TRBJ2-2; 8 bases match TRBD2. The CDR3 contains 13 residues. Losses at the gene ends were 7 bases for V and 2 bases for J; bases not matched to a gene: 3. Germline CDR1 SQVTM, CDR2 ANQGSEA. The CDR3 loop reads CSAREDNTGELFF. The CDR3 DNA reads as TGCAGCGCGCGGGAGGACAACACCGGGGAGCTGTTTTTT.

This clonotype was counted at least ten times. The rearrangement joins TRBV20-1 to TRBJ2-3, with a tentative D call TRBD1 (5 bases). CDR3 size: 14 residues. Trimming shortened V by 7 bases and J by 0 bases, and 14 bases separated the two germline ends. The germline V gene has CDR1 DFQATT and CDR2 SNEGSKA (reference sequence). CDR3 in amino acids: CSVRTPTSTDTQYF. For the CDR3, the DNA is TGCAGTGTTCGGACACCGACCAGCACAGATACGCAGTATTTT.

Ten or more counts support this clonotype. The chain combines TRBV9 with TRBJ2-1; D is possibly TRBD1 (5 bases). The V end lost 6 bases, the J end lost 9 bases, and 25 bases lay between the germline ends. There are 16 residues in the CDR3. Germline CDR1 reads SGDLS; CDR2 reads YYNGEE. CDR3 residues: CASNAAGAPLFREQFF. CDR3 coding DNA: TGTGCCAGCAACGCGGCTGGGGCCCCATTGTTTCGTGAGCAGTTCTTC. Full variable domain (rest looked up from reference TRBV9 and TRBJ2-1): DSGVTQTPKHLITATGQRVTLRCSPRSGDLSVYWYQQSLDQGLQFLIQYYNGEERAKGNILERFSAQQFPDLHSELNLSSLELGDSALYFCASNAAGAPLFREQFFGPGTRLTVL.

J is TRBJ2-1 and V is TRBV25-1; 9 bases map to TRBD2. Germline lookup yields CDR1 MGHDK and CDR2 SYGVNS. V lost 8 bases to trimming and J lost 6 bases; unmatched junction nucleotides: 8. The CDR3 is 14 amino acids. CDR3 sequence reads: CASGRREGSNEQFF. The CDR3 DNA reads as TGTGCCAGCGGGAGGCGGGAGGGGAGCAATGAGCAGTTCTTC. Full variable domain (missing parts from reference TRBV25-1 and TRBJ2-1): EADIYQTPRYLVIGTGKKITLECSQTMGHDKMYWYQQDPGMELHLIHYSYGVNSTEKGDLSSESTVSRIRTEHFPLTLESARPSHTSQYLCASGRREGSNEQFFGPGTRLTVL.

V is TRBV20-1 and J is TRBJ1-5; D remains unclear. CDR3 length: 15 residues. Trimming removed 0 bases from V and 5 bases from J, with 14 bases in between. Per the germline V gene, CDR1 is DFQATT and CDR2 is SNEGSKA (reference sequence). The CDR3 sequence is CSARDRPSGDQPQHF. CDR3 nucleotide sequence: TGCAGTGCTAGAGATCGCCCCTCCGGCGATCAGCCCCAGCATTTT.

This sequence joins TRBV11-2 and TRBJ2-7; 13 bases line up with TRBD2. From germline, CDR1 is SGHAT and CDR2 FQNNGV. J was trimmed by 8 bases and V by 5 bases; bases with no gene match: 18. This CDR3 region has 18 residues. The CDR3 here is CASSPRTSGSITGGQQYF. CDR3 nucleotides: TGTGCCAGCAGCCCTCGGACTAGCGGGAGTATTACAGGCGGACAGCAGTACTTC. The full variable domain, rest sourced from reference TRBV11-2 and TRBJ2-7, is EAGVAQSPRYKIIEKRQSVAFWCNPISGHATLYWYQQILGQGPKLLIQFQNNGVVDDSQLPKDRFSAERLKGVDSTLKIQPAKLEDSAVYLCASSPRTSGSITGGQQYFGPGTRLTVT.

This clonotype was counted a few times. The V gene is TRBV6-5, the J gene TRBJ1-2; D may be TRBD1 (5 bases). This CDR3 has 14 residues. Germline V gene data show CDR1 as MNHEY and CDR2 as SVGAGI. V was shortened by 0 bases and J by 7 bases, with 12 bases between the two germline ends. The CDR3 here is CASSYSGAVGGYTF. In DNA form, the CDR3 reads TGTGCCAGCAGTTACTCAGGGGCAGTCGGTGGCTACACCTTC.

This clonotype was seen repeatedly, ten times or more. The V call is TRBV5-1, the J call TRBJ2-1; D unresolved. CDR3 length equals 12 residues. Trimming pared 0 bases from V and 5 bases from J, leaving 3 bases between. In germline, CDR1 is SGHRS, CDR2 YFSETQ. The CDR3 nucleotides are TGCGCCAGCAGCTTGGTTGACAATGAGCAGTTCTTC. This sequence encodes CASSLVDNEQFF.

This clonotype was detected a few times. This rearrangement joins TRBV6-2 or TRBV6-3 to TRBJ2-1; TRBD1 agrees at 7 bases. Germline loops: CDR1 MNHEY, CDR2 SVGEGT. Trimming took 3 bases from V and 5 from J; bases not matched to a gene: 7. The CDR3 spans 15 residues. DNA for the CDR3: TGTGCCAGCAGTTATCCCACAGGGGAAAACAATGAGCAGTTCTTC. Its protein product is CASSYPTGENNEQFF.

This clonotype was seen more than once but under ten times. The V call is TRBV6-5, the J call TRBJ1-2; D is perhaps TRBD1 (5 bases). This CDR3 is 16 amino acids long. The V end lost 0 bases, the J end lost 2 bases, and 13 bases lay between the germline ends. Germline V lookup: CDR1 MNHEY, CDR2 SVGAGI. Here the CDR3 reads CASSYSTGLLNYGYTF. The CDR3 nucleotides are TGTGCCAGCAGTTACTCGACGGGGCTCCTAAACTATGGCTACACCTTC.

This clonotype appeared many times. The CDR3 protein is CASSKPGPGSPLHF. CDR3 bases: TGTGCCAGCAGCAAACCGGGACCAGGTTCACCCCTCCACTTT. The chain joins TRBV7-2 to TRBJ1-6, with a weak D call TRBD1 (5 bases). The germline V and J ends were trimmed by 5 bases and 9 bases, with 14 bases remaining between them. The V gene's germline CDR1 is SGHTA and CDR2 FQGNSA. This CDR3 has 14 residues.

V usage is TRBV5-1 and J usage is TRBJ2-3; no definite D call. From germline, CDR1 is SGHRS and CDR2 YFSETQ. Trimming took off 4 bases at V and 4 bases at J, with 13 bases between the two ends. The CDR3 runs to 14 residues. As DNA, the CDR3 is TGCGCCAGCAGCCCCCTGAGAAGGGCAGATACGCAGTATTTT. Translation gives CASSPLRRADTQYF. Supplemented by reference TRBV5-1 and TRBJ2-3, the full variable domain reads KAGVTQTPRYLIKTRGQQVTLSCSPISGHRSVSWYQQTPGQGLQFLFEYFSETQRNKGNFPGRFSGRQFSNSRSEMNVSTLELGDSALYLCASSPLRRADTQYFGPGTRLTVL.

The CDR3 sequence: CATLGGSSGNTIYF. CDR3 in DNA: TGTGCCACCCTGGGAGGGTCCTCTGGAAACACCATATATTTT. This chain joins TRBV15 and TRBJ1-3; D uncertain. V lost 8 bases, J lost 0 bases, and 11 bases lay in between. From germline, CDR1 is LNHNV and CDR2 YYDKDF (reference sequence). CDR3 size: 14 residues. The complete variable domain, with remaining parts taken from reference TRBV15 and TRBJ1-3, reads DAMVIQNPRYQVTQFGKPVTLSCSQTLNHNVMYWYQQKSSQAPKLLFHYYDKDFNNEADTPDNFQSRRPNTSFCFLDIRSPGLGDTAMYLCATLGGSSGNTIYFGEGSWLTVV.

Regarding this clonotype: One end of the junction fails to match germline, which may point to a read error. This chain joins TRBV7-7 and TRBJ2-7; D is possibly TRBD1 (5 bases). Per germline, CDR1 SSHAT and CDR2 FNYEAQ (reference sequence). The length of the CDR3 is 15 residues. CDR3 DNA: TGTGCTAGCAGCTTAGGGGTAGGGATGGCCTACGAGCAGTACTTC. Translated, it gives CASSLGVGMAYEQYF.

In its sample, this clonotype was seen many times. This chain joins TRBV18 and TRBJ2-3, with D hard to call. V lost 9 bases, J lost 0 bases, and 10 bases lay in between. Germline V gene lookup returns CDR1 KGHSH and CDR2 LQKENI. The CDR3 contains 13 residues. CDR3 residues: CASRPPSTDTQYF. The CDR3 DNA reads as TGTGCCAGTCGCCCGCCTAGCACAGATACGCAGTATTTT. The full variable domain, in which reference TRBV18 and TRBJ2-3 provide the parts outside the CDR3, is NAGVMQNPRHLVRRRGQEARLRCSPMKGHSHVYWYRQLPEEGLKFMVYLQKENIIDESGMPKERFSAEFPKEGPSILRIQQVVRGDSAAYFCASRPPSTDTQYFGPGTRLTVL.

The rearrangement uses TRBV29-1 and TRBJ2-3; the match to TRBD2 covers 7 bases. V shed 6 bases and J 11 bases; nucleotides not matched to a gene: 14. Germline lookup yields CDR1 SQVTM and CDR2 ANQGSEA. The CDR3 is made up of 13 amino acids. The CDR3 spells CSVDGGTGTMQYF. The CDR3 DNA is TGCAGCGTCGATGGTGGTACCGGGACTATGCAGTATTTT.

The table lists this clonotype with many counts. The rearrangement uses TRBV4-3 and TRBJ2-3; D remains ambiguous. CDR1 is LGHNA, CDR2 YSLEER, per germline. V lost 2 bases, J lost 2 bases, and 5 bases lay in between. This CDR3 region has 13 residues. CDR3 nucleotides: TGCGCCAGCAGCCAAATACCCACAGATACGCAGTATTTT. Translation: CASSQIPTDTQYF.

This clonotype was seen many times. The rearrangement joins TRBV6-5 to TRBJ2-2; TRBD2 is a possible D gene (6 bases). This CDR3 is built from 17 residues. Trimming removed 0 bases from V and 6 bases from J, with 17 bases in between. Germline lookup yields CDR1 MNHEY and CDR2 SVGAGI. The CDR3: CASSYSPGGPGAGELFF. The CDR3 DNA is TGTGCCAGCAGTTACTCCCCCGGGGGTCCGGGGGCCGGGGAGCTGTTTTTT.

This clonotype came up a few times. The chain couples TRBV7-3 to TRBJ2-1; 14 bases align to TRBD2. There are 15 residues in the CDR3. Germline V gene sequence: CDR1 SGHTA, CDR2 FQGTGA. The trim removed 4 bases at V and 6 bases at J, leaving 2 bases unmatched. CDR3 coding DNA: TGTGCCAGCAGCTGGACTAGCGGGAGGAGCAATGAGCAGTTCTTC. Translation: CASSWTSGRSNEQFF.

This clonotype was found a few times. In DNA form, the CDR3 reads TGTGCCAGCACCCGCACGGGCAAGGATGAGCAGTTCTTC. Its translation is CASTRTGKDEQFF. This chain links TRBV6-2 or TRBV6-3 with TRBJ2-1, with D hard to call. The CDR3 consists of 13 residues. Germline V gene lookup returns CDR1 MNHEY and CDR2 SVGEGT. Trimming left V 7 bases short and J 8 bases short, with 15 bases between.

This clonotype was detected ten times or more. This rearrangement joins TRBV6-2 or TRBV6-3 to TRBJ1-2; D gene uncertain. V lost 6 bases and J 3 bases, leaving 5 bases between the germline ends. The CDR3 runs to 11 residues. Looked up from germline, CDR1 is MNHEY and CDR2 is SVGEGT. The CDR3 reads CASRKDYGYTF. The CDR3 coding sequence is TGTGCCAGCAGAAAGGACTATGGCTACACCTTC.

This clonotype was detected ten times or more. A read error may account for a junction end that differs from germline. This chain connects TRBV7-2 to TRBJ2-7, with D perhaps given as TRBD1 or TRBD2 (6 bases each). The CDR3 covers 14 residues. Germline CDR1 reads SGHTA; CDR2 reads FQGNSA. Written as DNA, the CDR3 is TGCGCCAGCAGCTTTGGAGGGGGGTCCTACGAGCAGTACTTC. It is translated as CASSFGGGSYEQYF.

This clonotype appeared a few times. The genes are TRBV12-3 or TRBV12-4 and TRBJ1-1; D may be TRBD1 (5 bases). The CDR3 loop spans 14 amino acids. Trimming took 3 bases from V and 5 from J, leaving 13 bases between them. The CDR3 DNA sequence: TGTGCCAGCAGTTTCAACGGGGCGCGAACTGAAGCTTTCTTT. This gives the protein CASSFNGARTEAFF.

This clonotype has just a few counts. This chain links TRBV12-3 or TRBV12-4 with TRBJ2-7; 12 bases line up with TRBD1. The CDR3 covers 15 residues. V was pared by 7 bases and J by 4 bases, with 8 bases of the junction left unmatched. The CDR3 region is CASNNRDRGRYEQYF. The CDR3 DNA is TGTGCCAGCAACAACCGGGACAGGGGGCGTTACGAGCAGTACTTC.

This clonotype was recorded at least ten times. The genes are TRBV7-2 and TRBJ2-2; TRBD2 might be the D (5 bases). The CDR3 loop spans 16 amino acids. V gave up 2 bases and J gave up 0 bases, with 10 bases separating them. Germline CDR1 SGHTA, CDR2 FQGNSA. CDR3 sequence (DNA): TGTGCCAGCAGCTTAAATCCGGGGTCGAACACCGGGGAGCTGTTTTTT. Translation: CASSLNPGSNTGELFF.

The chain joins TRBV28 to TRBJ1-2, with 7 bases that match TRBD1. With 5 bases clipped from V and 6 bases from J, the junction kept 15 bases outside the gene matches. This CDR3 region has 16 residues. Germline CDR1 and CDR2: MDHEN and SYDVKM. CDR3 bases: TGTGCCAGCAGTCCGAAAAACCGGGACAGCCCTAATGGCTACACCTTC. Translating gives CASSPKNRDSPNGYTF.

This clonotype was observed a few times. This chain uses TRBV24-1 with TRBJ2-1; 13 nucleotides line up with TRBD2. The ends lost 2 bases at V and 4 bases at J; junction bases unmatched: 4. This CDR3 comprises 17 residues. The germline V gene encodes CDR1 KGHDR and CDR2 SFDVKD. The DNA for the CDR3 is TGTGCCACCAGTGATTCGACTAGCGGGAGGCAATACAATGAGCAGTTCTTC. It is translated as CATSDSTSGRQYNEQFF.

CDR3 in DNA: TGCGCCAGCAGCTCCTTCACAGGGTTCGGCACCGGGGAGCTGTTTTTT. As protein: CASSSFTGFGTGELFF. The gene calls are TRBV5-1 and TRBJ2-2; D may be TRBD1 (6 bases). The germline V and J ends were trimmed by 3 bases and 4 bases, with 16 bases remaining between them. Germline lookup yields CDR1 SGHRS and CDR2 YFSETQ. The CDR3 is 16 residues long. Full variable domain (missing parts from reference TRBV5-1 and TRBJ2-2): KAGVTQTPRYLIKTRGQQVTLSCSPISGHRSVSWYQQTPGQGLQFLFEYFSETQRNKGNFPGRFSGRQFSNSRSEMNVSTLELGDSALYLCASSSFTGFGTGELFFGEGSRLTVL.

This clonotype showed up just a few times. The CDR3 nucleotides read TGTGCCAGCAGCCCTGGGGCACGAAACTACGAGCAGTACTTC. Encoded protein: CASSPGARNYEQYF. The rearrangement links TRBV7-9 to TRBJ2-7, with D maybe TRBD1 (5 bases). V gave up 5 bases and J gave up 3 bases, with 14 bases separating them. The germline V gene has CDR1 SEHNR and CDR2 FQNEAQ (reference sequence). The CDR3 spans 14 residues. Full variable domain (missing parts from reference TRBV7-9 and TRBJ2-7): DTGVSQNPRHKITKRGQNVTFRCDPISEHNRLYWYRQTLGQGPEFLTYFQNEAQLEKSRLLSDRFSAERPKGSFSTLEIQRTEQGDSAMYLCASSPGARNYEQYFGPGTRLTVT.